The rows below give T cell receptor beta chains drawn from one sample of a study of cytomegalovirus exposure and HLA in healthy donors. Measured with immunoSEQ multiplex PCR; TCRdb has only the in-frame clones, and not every one. Here the sample spans tens of thousands of clones, 65% to 85% being singletons. The specimen sequenced was PBMCs. The receptor source for this set is a woman aged 30 to 39 in good health and CMV-seronegative. Both conserved end residues are trimmed from each CDR3. Fields, in order: D gene, V gene, J gene, CDR3 protein. A D gene is named only where the DNA matches it firmly.

.	TRBV5-1	TRBJ1-1	ASSPQQGSPEAF
.	TRBV28	TRBJ2-2	ALGTLNTGELF
.	TRBV4-1	TRBJ2-2	ASSRLGLDTGELF
.	TRBV7-8	TRBJ1-2	ASSLGAVTYGYT
TRBD1	TRBV5-1	TRBJ2-5	ASSWFDRDQETQY
.	TRBV7-9	TRBJ1-1	ASSLRGLSDGTEAF
TRBD1	TRBV6-1	TRBJ1-1	ASSELQGAQSEAF
.	TRBV7-2	TRBJ1-2	ASSPNWGEGYT
TRBD1	TRBV28	TRBJ2-7	ASSLGHGTGVYEQY
TRBD1	TRBV6-5	TRBJ1-2	ASSLNRGIRYGYT
TRBD1	TRBV6-5	TRBJ1-4	ASSFSTGGNEKLF
TRBD1	TRBV10-3	TRBJ1-2	AISAKGGSERGYT
TRBD2	TRBV27	TRBJ2-2	ASSLKVPLAGALNTGELF
TRBD2	TRBV29-1	TRBJ2-1	SVPGLANNEQF
TRBD2	TRBV7-9	TRBJ2-3	ASSPGGTTDTQY
.	TRBV4-3	.	ASSQVGRYEQY
.	TRBV6-6	TRBJ1-4	ASSYSRAGEKLF
.	TRBV7-9	TRBJ1-6	ASSTRSGTTGSPLH
TRBD1	TRBV28	.	ASSWGDRAEQY
.	TRBV6-5	TRBJ1-1	ASSYSSGTGAF
TRBD2	TRBV19	TRBJ2-7	ASAAGGYSYEQY